Below, 20 T cell receptor beta chains from the same sample are listed, as sequenced in a study of identical twins. A single record per CDR3 protein comes from TCRdb applying MiXCR to the 5' RACE reads. The sample carries more than 1.5 million distinct CDR3 sequences, about 32% recorded once. The sample was cord blood. Receptors originate from a newborn girl in good health.

This clonotype was detected a few times. The rearrangement links TRBV6-6 to TRBJ1-5; 7 nucleotides line up with TRBD1. Trimming removed 6 bases from V and 3 bases from J; junction bases left unmatched: 8. This CDR3 region has 15 residues. Germline CDR1 is MNHNY and CDR2 is SVGAGI (reference sequence). The CDR3 reads CASSQLQGTNQPQHF. CDR3 bases: TGTGCCAGCAGCCAGTTACAGGGGACCAATCAGCCCCAGCATTTT.

The chain recombines TRBV4-2 with TRBJ2-3; D might be TRBD1 (6 bases). CDR1 and CDR2 from the germline V gene are LGHNA and YNFKEQ. The CDR3 contains 16 residues. V was trimmed by 1 base and J by 0 bases, leaving 11 bases between them. The CDR3 here is CASSQVGALSTDTQYF. The CDR3, as DNA: TGTGCCAGCAGCCAAGTGGGGGCTCTTAGCACAGATACGCAGTATTTT.

Concerning this clonotype itself: A much larger clone lies a single base off, so this may be a read error. The DNA of the CDR3 is TGTGCCAGCAGCCAAGGTGGGATACGACTAGCGGGGACCTACAATGAGCAGTACTTC. Translating gives CASSQGGIRLAGTYNEQYF. The V call is TRBV4-2, the J call TRBJ2-5; the match to TRBD2 covers 11 bases. V gave up 1 base and J gave up 11 bases; unmatched junction bases: 21. The CDR3 is 19 amino acids. Germline values: CDR1 LGHNA, CDR2 YNFKEQ.

This clonotype has more than one count but fewer than ten. The CDR3: CASSAPQGPETQYF. CDR3 DNA sequence: TGTGCCAGCAGCGCCCCCCAGGGCCCGGAGACCCAGTACTTC. This chain uses TRBV7-2 with TRBJ2-5; D perhaps matches TRBD1 (5 bases). The CDR3 covers 14 residues. Germline assignment: CDR1 SGHTA and CDR2 FQGNSA. The V and J ends lost 5 bases and 5 bases respectively, with 15 bases between them.

V gene TRBV20-1 combines with J gene TRBJ2-7; D is unclear. The J call is uncertain, as TRBJ2-5 better fits the DNA end. CDR3 length equals 11 residues. Germline CDR1 DFQATT, CDR2 SNEGSKA (reference sequence). The CDR3 sequence is CSANRRETQYF. The CDR3 DNA reads TGCAGTGCCAATCGACGGGAGACCCAGTACTTC.

This clonotype has a handful of counts. The chain's CDR3 is CSADLAGNYNEQYF. CDR3 nucleotide sequence: TGCAGTGCTGACCTAGCGGGAAACTACAATGAGCAGTACTTC. The V and J genes are TRBV20-1 and TRBJ2-1; 9 positions match TRBD2. The J call may be incorrect, as the DNA end agrees better with TRBJ2-7. This CDR3 is 14 amino acids long. Germline CDR1 reads DFQATT; CDR2 reads SNEGSKA (reference sequence).

The table lists this clonotype with a few counts. The V call is TRBV2, the J call TRBJ2-4, with D hard to call. Deletions cut 6 bases from V and 3 bases from J, with 9 bases between. Per the germline V gene, CDR1 is SNHLY and CDR2 is FYNNEI. There are 13 residues in the CDR3. CDR3 sequence: CASRVLGKNIQYF. In nucleotides, the CDR3 is TGTGCCAGCAGGGTCTTGGGCAAAAACATTCAGTACTTC. Together with reference TRBV2 and TRBJ2-4, the CDR3 gives the full variable domain: EPEVTQTPSHQVTQMGQEVILRCVPISNHLYFYWYRQILGQKVEFLVSFYNNEISEKSEIFDDQFSVERPDGSNFTLKIRSTKLEDSAMYFCASRVLGKNIQYFGAGTRLSVL.

V gene TRBV4-1 combines with J gene TRBJ2-1; no reliable D call. Germline V gene data show CDR1 as MGHRA and CDR2 as YSYEKL. The V gene lost 0 bases and the J gene lost 11 bases, with 14 bases spanning the gap. CDR3 length equals 14 residues. The CDR3 sequence is CASSQDRSSFQQFF. The CDR3 coding sequence is TGCGCCAGCAGCCAAGACAGGTCGAGCTTCCAGCAGTTCTTC.

V usage is TRBV2 and J usage is TRBJ2-1, with 9 bases that match TRBD1. Germline CDR1 reads SNHLY; CDR2 reads FYNNEI. This CDR3 has 14 residues. The ends lost 6 bases at V and 9 bases at J; junction bases unmatched: 9. The CDR3 coding sequence is TGTGCCAGCAGGACCGGGACAGGGATTGGTGAGCAGTTCTTC. Translating it yields CASRTGTGIGEQFF.

The J gene is TRBJ2-4, the V gene TRBV2; TRBD1 might be the D (6 bases). Germline V lookup: CDR1 SNHLY, CDR2 FYNNEI. The CDR3 has 13 residues. Trimming pared 5 bases from V and 15 bases from J, leaving 20 bases between. CDR3 in DNA: TGTGCCAGCAGTCAAAACTACAGGGTCGAGCGGTACTTC. Its translation is CASSQNYRVERYF.

V is TRBV5-1 and J is TRBJ2-1, with 8 bases that match TRBD2. There are 18 residues in the CDR3. Germline V lookup: CDR1 SGHRS, CDR2 YFSETQ. The V segment lost 0 bases and the J segment 7 bases; nucleotides outside the gene matches: 15. The CDR3 coding sequence is TGCGCCAGCAGCTTGGTGGCCCAACGGGGGGGCTTTCTAAATGAGCAGTTCTTC. Translating it yields CASSLVAQRGGFLNEQFF.

This chain links TRBV10-3 with TRBJ2-5, with 12 bases identical to TRBD2. Germline CDR1 ENHRY, CDR2 SYGVKD. This CDR3 has 17 residues. V lost 2 bases, J lost 5 bases, and 9 bases stayed unmatched. Here the CDR3 DNA reads TGTGCCATCAGTGAGAAGGGGTCTAGCGGGAGGGGGGAGACCCAGTACTTC. Translated, it gives CAISEKGSSGRGETQYF.

This chain uses TRBV20-1 with TRBJ2-1; possibly TRBD1 or TRBD2 for D (5 bases each). Germline CDR1 reads DFQATT; CDR2 reads SNEGSKA (reference sequence). The CDR3 spans 12 residues. Here the CDR3 reads CRGRGESNEQFF. The CDR3 DNA reads as TGCAGGGGTAGAGGGGAGAGCAATGAGCAGTTCTTC.

This clonotype was detected a few times. This sequence joins TRBV7-2 and TRBJ2-3; D may be TRBD2 (6 bases). Germline CDR1 reads SGHTA; CDR2 reads FQGNSA. V lost 1 base and J lost 11, with 25 bases in between. The CDR3 covers 17 residues. CDR3 in DNA: TGTGCCAGCAGCTTAGGTTGGTCTAGCGAGAGTGGGGGAAGGCAGTATTTT. Its translation: CASSLGWSSESGGRQYF.

In this sample, this clonotype turned up a few times. V is TRBV2 and J is TRBJ2-5; the match to TRBD2 covers 14 bases. J was trimmed by 0 bases and V by 7 bases; bases with no gene match: 16. CDR3 size: 20 residues. Germline loops: CDR1 SNHLY, CDR2 FYNNEI. CDR3 DNA: TGTGCCAGCACAGAGGGGTTCCCGGGACTAGCGGGAGCCCACCAAGAGACCCAGTACTTC. It codes for CASTEGFPGLAGAHQETQYF. The full variable domain, its missing parts supplied by reference TRBV2 and TRBJ2-5, is EPEVTQTPSHQVTQMGQEVILRCVPISNHLYFYWYRQILGQKVEFLVSFYNNEISEKSEIFDDQFSVERPDGSNFTLKIRSTKLEDSAMYFCASTEGFPGLAGAHQETQYFGPGTRLLVL.

Points on this clonotype: Compared with germline, one end of the junction differs, possibly owing to a read error. The J gene is TRBJ2-6, the V gene TRBV29-1; a possible D gene is TRBD1 (5 bases). The CDR3 contains 15 residues. CDR1 and CDR2 (germline): SQVTM, ANQGSEA. This chain's CDR3 is CSVVVGGSGANILTF. CDR3 in DNA: TGCAGCGTTGTTGTGGGTGGGTCTGGGGCCAACATCCTGACTTTC.

There are a few counts of this clonotype. The J gene is TRBJ2-7, the V gene TRBV10-3; 7 bases agree with TRBD2. The germline V gene encodes CDR1 ENHRY and CDR2 SYGVKD. This CDR3 has 15 residues. The V gene end was trimmed by 0 bases and the J gene end by 2 bases; junction bases not matched to a gene: 4. The CDR3, as DNA: TGTGCCATCAGTGAGTCTGACGGGGGGACCTACGAGCAGTACTTC. This translates into CAISESDGGTYEQYF.

This clonotype came up a few times. This sequence joins TRBV29-1 and TRBJ1-1, with 7 bases matching TRBD1. The CDR3 contains 13 residues. V shed 7 bases, J shed 1 base, and the junction held 6 bases outside the gene matches. Germline-derived CDR1 and CDR2 are SQVTM and ANQGSEA. The CDR3 bases are TGCAGCGGTGACAGGGCGCAGAACACTGAAGCTTTCTTT. This codes for CSGDRAQNTEAFF.

The J gene is TRBJ1-1, the V gene TRBV6-1; D is undetermined. The germline gives CDR1 MNHNS, CDR2 SASEGT. V was clipped by 9 bases and J by 0 bases, with 11 bases between them. CDR3 length: 13 residues. CDR3 protein: CARFHSVNTEAFF. Written as DNA, the CDR3 is TGTGCCAGGTTCCATAGCGTGAACACTGAAGCTTTCTTT.

The gene calls are TRBV12-3 or TRBV12-4 and TRBJ2-1; D might be TRBD2 (5 bases). The CDR3 runs to 14 residues. V lost 0 bases, J lost 3 bases, and 6 bases lay in between. The CDR3 reads CASSLASVYNEQFF. Here the CDR3 DNA reads TGTGCCAGCAGTTTAGCTAGCGTCTACAATGAGCAGTTCTTC.